This paragraph reports one TCR beta chain. Input was approximately 2.2 ug genomic DNA, or all available if less. The assay was immunoSEQ multiplex PCR, and TCRdb's table has in-frame clones only and misses some. The sample contains approximately 24,000 clones, nearly 90% of which appear only once. The sample comes from a study of glioma-infiltrating T cells after dendritic cell vaccination. Study-wide context: Glioblastoma patients came from Phase I and II dendritic cell vaccination trials.

Time point described: after dendritic cell vaccination, including at tumor progression/relapse. None of the glioblastoma patients had an isocitrate dehydrogenase mutation. Here the sequenced sample was blood, taken after dendritic cell vaccination. This sequence originates from a human donor with glioblastoma.

The CDR3 DNA sequence: TGTGCCAGCAGGGAACGTCTTGGCTACACCTTC. Protein product: CASRERLGYTF. This chain connects TRBV2 to TRBJ1-2; unclear D gene. Germline values: CDR1 SNHLY, CDR2 FYNNEI. The CDR3 is 11 residues long. Trimming removed 6 bases at V and 7 bases at J, with 9 bases between. Full variable domain (missing parts from reference TRBV2 and TRBJ1-2): EPEVTQTPSHQVTQMGQEVILRCVPISNHLYFYWYRQILGQKVEFLVSFYNNEISEKSEIFDDQFSVERPDGSNFTLKIRSTKLEDSAMYFCASRERLGYTFGSGTRLTVV.